A selection of T cell receptor beta chains follows, all from one sample in a study of T cells in Graves' hyperthyroidism and ophthalmopathy. TCRdb redid the calling of the multiplex PCR reads with MiXCR, one entry per CDR3 protein. The table has some 200,000 distinct CDR3 sequences, about a sixth seen once. Specimen: blood. Receptors originate from a man aged 45 to 65 with Graves' hyperthyroidism. CDR3s include the opening cysteine and the closing phenylalanine or tryptophan. A D gene is named only where the DNA matches it firmly. Clone size, where shown, is once, few, many, or a class for clones that have expanded.

TRBV28	many	TRBJ2-1	-	TGTGCCAGCAGTGGTTGGTTTGAAACCTACAATGAGCAGTTCTTC	CASSGWFETYNEQFF
TRBV20-1	many	TRBJ2-3	TRBD2	TGCAGTGCAGCGGGACTAGCGGGATCAGATACGCAGTATTTT	CSAAGLAGSDTQYF
TRBV27	many	TRBJ2-7	TRBD1	TGTGCCAGCAGTGCCCCGGGACAGGGCCTCTACGAGCAGTACTTC	CASSAPGQGLYEQYF
TRBV20-1	many	TRBJ2-7	-	TGCAGTGCTAGAGTGCGGCGGGCCTACGAGCAGTACTTC	CSARVRRAYEQYF
TRBV6-2/TRBV6-3	-	TRBJ1-1	-	TGTGCCAGCAGTCCTTCGTGGTTAGGCACTGAAGCTTTCTTT	CASSPSWLGTEAFF
TRBV7-2	many	TRBJ2-1	-	TGTGCCAGCAGCCCATGGGGCGCCAGGGAGCAGTTCTTC	CASSPWGAREQFF
TRBV20-1	many	TRBJ2-7	-	TGCAGTGCTAGAGGGCCACTAGACTCCTACGAGCAGTACTTC	CSARGPLDSYEQYF
TRBV7-2	-	TRBJ1-5	-	TGTGCCAGCAGCCCTAACGGCAATCAGCCCCAGCATTTT	CASSPNGNQPQHF
TRBV6-5	-	TRBJ2-2	-	TGTGCCAGCAGTTACGGGCCCGTTGTCGGGGAGCTGTTTTTT	CASSYGPVVGELFF
TRBV6-1	many	TRBJ2-3	-	TGTGCCACCGGGGCTTATACGCAGTATTTT	CATGAYTQYF
TRBV7-3	-	TRBJ1-6	-	TGTGCCAGCAGCTTAAGGGCCCGAGGTTCACCCCTCCACTTT	CASSLRARGSPLHF
TRBV4-1	many	TRBJ2-7	TRBD1	TGCGCCAGCAGCCAGAGCCTGACAGGGCGGTACTACGAGCAGTACTTC	CASSQSLTGRYYEQYF
TRBV29-1	-	TRBJ2-3	TRBD2	TGCAGCGTTGGTATTAGCGGGAGGGGCAGCACAGATACGCAGTATTTT	CSVGISGRGSTDTQYF
TRBV7-2	many	TRBJ2-4	-	TGTGCCAGCAGCGTGCGGGGCTTCGACAAAAACATTCAGTACTTC	CASSVRGFDKNIQYF
TRBV6-1	many	TRBJ1-1	-	TGTGCCAGCAGTCTGACAGAGAACACTGAAGCTTTCTTT	CASSLTENTEAFF
TRBV10-3	many	TRBJ1-5	-	TGTGCCATCAGTGAAATCGGGGGCAATCAGCCCCAGCATTTT	CAISEIGGNQPQHF
TRBV7-3	-	TRBJ2-5	-	TGTGCCAGCAGCTTAAACGGGGGAGAGACCCAGTACTTC	CASSLNGGETQYF
TRBV20-1	-	TRBJ2-1	-	TGCAGTGCTTGGGACAGGGGGGTGCTAGCGGGAGGGAGGAATTACAATGAGCAGTTCTTC	CSAWDRGVLAGGRNYNEQFF
TRBV11-2	many	TRBJ2-7	TRBD1	TGTGCCAGCAGCGGGCAGAGACAGGGACCCTCCGGCGAGCAGTACTTC	CASSGQRQGPSGEQYF
TRBV11-2	-	TRBJ2-1	TRBD2	TGTGCCAGCAGCCAAGGGACCGGGCTAGCGGGAGTTGGGGCCTACAATGAGCAGTTCTTC	CASSQGTGLAGVGAYNEQFF
TRBV18	-	TRBJ1-4	TRBD1	TGTGCCAGCGCGTTCACAAGACAGGGGGGGAATGAAAAACTGTTTTTT	CASAFTRQGGNEKLFF
TRBV7-9	once	TRBJ2-5	TRBD2	TGTGCCAGCAGCTATTGGACTAGCGGGAGTGCGCAAGAGACCCAGTACTTC	CASSYWTSGSAQETQYF
TRBV29-1	many	TRBJ1-1	-	TGCAGCGCTGACTGGGATTTTAGCGCTGAAGCTTTCTTT	CSADWDFSAEAFF
TRBV11-3	many	TRBJ2-1	TRBD2	TGTGCCAGCAGCGGACTAGCGGGAATAAATGAGCAGTTCTTC	CASSGLAGINEQFF
TRBV7-2	-	TRBJ2-1	TRBD2	TGTGCCAGCAGCTTAGCGCTTACTAGCGGGAATGAGCAGTTCTTC	CASSLALTSGNEQFF
TRBV11-3	many	TRBJ1-1	-	TGTGCCAGCAGCTTAGTCAGTATGAACACTGAAGCTTTCTTT	CASSLVSMNTEAFF